The entry that follows covers one T cell receptor (beta chain) sequence. Its antigen is not known. Libraries were prepared by immunoSEQ multiplex PCR; TCRdb keeps only in-frame clonotypes and omits some of them. The table has about 340,000 clones, over 70% seen once. This sample is part of a study of shared clonotypes between healthy human individuals. Turning to the study itself: Per-donor plates numbered three CD4 naive, three CD4 memory, two CD8 naive and one CD8 memory. Study-level findings and limits: Generally, naive subsets (rather than memory subsets) showed larger estimated richness. Shared across several donors were roughly 4.7% of the naive CD4 clonotypes.

This CDR3 is 15 amino acids long. The V gene's germline CDR1 is MGHDK and CDR2 SYGVNS. Trimming left V 3 bases short and J 0 bases short, with 11 bases between. The clonotype was recovered from a man aged 25-45 years in good health. The specimen was memory CD4+ T cells sorted from blood. Subset described: CD45RA-negative fraction. The gene calls are TRBV25-1 and TRBJ1-1; D is ambiguous. CDR3: CASSEGVTMNTEAFF. DNA of the CDR3: TGTGCCAGCAGTGAGGGCGTAACGATGAACACTGAAGCTTTCTTT.